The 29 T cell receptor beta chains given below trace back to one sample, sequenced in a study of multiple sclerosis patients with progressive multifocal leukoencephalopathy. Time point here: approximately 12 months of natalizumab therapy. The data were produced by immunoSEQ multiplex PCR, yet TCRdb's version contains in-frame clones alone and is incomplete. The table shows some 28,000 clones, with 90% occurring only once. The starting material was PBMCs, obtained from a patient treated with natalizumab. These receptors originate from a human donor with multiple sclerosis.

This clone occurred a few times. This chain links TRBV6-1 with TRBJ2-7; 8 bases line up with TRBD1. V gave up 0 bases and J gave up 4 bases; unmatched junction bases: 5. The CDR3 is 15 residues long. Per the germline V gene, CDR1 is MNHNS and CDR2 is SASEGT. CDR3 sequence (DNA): TGTGCCAGCAGTGAAGCCGGGACAGGCGGGTACGAGCAGTACTTC. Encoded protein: CASSEAGTGGYEQYF.

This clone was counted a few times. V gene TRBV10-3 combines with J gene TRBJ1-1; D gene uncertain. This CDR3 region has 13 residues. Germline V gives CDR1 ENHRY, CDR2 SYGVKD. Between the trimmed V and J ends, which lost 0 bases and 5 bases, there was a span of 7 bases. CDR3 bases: TGTGCCATCAGTGAGTCGAGCCAAACTGAAGCTTTCTTT. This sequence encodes CAISESSQTEAFF.

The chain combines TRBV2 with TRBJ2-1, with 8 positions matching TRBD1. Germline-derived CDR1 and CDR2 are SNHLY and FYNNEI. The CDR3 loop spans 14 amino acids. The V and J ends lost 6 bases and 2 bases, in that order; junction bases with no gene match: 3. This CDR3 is CASSDRGPYNEQFF. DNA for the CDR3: TGTGCCAGCAGCGACAGGGGACCCTACAATGAGCAGTTCTTC.

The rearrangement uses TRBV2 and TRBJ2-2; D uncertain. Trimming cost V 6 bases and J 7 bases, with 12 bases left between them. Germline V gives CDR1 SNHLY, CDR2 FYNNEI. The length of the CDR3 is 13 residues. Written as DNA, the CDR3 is TGTGCCAGCAGGACCCCCCTGGGCGGGGAGCTGTTTTTT. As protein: CASRTPLGGELFF.

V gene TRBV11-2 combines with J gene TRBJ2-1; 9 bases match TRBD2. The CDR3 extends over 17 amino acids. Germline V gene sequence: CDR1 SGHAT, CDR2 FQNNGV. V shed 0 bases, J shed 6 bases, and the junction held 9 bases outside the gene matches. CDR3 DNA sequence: TGTGCCAGCAGCTTAGAGGCGGCGGGGGGGCCTCTCAATGAGCAGTTCTTC. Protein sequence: CASSLEAAGGPLNEQFF. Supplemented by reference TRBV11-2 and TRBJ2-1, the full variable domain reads EAGVAQSPRYKIIEKRQSVAFWCNPISGHATLYWYQQILGQGPKLLIQFQNNGVVDDSQLPKDRFSAERLKGVDSTLKIQPAKLEDSAVYLCASSLEAAGGPLNEQFFGPGTRLTVL.

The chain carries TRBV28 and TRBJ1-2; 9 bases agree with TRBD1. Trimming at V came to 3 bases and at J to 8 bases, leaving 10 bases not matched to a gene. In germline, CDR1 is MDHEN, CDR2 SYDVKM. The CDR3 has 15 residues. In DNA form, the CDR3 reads TGTGCCAGCAGTTTTATAACAGGGGGCTTCCTAGGCTACACCTTC. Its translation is CASSFITGGFLGYTF.

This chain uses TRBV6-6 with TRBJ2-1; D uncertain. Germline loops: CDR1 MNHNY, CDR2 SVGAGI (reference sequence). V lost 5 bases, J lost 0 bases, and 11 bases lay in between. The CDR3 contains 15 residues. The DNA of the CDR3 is TGTGCCAGCAGTCCTACACCGAGCTCCTACAATGAGCAGTTCTTC. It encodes CASSPTPSSYNEQFF.

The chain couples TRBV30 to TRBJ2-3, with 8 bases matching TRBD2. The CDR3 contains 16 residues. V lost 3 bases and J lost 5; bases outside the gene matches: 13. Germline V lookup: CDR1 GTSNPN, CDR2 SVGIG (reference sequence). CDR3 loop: CAWSVGTGGPIDTQYF. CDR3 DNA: TGTGCCTGGAGCGTAGGGACGGGGGGGCCCATAGATACGCAGTATTTT.

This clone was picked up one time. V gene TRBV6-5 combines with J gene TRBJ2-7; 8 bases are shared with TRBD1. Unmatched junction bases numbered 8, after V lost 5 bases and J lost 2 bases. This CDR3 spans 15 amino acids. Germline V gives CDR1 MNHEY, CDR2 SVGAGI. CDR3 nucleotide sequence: TGTGCCAGCAGTAAGACAGGGGCTCAGACCTACGAGCAGTACTTC. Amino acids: CASSKTGAQTYEQYF.

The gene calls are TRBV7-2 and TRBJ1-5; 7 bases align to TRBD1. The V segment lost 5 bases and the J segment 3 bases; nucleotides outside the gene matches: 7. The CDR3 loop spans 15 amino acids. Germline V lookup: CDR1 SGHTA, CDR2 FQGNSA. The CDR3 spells CASSGRDSINQPQHF. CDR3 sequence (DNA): TGTGCCAGCAGCGGCCGGGACAGCATCAATCAGCCCCAGCATTTT.

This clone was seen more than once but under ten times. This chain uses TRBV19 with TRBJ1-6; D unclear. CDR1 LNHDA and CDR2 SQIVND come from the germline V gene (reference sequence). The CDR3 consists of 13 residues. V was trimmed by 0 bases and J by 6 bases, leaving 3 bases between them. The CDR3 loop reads CASSIEFNSPLHF. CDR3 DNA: TGTGCCAGTAGTATAGAGTTTAATTCACCCCTCCACTTT.

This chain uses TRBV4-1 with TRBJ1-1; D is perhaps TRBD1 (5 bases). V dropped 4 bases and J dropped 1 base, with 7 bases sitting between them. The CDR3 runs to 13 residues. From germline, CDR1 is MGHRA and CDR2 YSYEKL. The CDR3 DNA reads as TGCGCCAGCAGCCCTACAGGGAACACTGAAGCTTTCTTT. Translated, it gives CASSPTGNTEAFF.

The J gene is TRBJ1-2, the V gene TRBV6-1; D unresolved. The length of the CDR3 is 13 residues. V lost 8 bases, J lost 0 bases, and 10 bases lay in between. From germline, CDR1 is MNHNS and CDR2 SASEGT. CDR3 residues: CASGPAPNYGYTF. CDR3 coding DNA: TGTGCCAGCGGCCCGGCACCTAACTATGGCTACACCTTC.

CDR3 amino acids: CASNQDRGNSPLHF. The CDR3 region has the DNA TGTGCCAGCAACCAAGACAGGGGAAACTCACCCCTCCACTTT. V is TRBV5-6 and J is TRBJ1-6; 8 positions agree with TRBD1. Germline lookup yields CDR1 SGHDT and CDR2 YYEEEE. V lost 6 bases, J lost 10 bases, and 9 bases stayed unmatched. The CDR3 is made up of 14 amino acids.

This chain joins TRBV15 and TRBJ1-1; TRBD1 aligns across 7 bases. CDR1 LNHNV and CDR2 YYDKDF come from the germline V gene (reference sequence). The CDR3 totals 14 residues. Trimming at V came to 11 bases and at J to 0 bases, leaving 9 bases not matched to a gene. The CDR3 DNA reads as TGTGCCTCCTCACCCGGGACAGTGAACACTGAAGCTTTCTTT. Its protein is CASSPGTVNTEAFF. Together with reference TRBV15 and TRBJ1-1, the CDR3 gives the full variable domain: DAMVIQNPRYQVTQFGKPVTLSCSQTLNHNVMYWYQQKSSQAPKLLFHYYDKDFNNEADTPDNFQSRRPNTSFCFLDIRSPGLGDTAMYLCASSPGTVNTEAFFGQGTRLTVV.

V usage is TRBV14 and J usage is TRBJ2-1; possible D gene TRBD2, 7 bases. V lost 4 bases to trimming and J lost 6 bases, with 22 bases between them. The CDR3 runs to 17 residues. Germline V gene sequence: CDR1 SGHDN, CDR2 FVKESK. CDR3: CASSPEGGGEAANEQFF. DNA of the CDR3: TGTGCCAGCAGCCCAGAGGGGGGGGGCGAGGCGGCCAATGAGCAGTTCTTC.

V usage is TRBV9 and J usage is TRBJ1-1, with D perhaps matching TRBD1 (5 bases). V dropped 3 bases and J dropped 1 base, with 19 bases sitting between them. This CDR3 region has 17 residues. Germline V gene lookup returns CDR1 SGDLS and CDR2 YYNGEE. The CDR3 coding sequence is TGTGCCAGCAGCGCGCCGAGGGACGGACAAAAGAACACTGAAGCTTTCTTT. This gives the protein CASSAPRDGQKNTEAFF.

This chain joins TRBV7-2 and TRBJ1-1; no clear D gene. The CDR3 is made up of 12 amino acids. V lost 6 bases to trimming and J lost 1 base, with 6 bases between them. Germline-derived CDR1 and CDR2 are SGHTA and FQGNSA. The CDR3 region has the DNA TGTGCCAGCAGTCCGCAGAACACTGAAGCTTTCTTT. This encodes CASSPQNTEAFF.

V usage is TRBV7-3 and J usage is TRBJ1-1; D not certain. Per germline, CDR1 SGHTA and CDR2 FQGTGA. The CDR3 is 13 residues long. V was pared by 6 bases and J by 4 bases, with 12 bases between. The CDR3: CASSLLGGTEAFF. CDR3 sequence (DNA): TGTGCCAGCAGTCTGCTGGGTGGCACTGAAGCTTTCTTT.

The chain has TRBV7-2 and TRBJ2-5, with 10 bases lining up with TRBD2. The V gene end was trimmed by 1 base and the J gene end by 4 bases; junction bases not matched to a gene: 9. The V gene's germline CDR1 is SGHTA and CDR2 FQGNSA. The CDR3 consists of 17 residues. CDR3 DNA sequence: TGTGCCAGCAGCTTAGGCCGGGGGCTAGCGGGGGCAGAGACCCAGTACTTC. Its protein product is CASSLGRGLAGAETQYF.

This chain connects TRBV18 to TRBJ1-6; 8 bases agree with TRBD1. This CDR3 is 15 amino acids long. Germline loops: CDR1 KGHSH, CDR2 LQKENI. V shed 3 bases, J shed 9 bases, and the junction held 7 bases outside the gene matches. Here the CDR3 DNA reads TGTGCCAGCTCACCTCAGGGGACAGGTCTTTCACCCCTCCACTTT. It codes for CASSPQGTGLSPLHF.

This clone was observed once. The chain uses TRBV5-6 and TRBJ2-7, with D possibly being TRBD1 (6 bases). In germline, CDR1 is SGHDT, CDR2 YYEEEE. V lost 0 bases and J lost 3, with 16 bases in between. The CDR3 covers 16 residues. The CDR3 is CASSLAGTGSFYEQYF. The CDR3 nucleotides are TGTGCCAGCAGCTTGGCGGGAACAGGGTCTTTCTACGAGCAGTACTTC.

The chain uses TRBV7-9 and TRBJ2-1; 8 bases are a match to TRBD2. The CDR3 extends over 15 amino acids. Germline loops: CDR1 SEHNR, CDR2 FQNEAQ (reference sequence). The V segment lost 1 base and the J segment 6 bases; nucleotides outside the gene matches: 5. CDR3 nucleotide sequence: TGTGCCAGCAGCTTAGGCGGGGGGCTGGTCAATGAGCAGTTCTTC. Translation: CASSLGGGLVNEQFF.

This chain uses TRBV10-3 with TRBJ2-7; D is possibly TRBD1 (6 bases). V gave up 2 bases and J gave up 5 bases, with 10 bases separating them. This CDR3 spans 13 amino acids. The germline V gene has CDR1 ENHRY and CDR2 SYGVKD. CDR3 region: CAISETGFHEQYF. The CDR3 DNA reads TGTGCCATCAGTGAGACAGGGTTCCACGAGCAGTACTTC.

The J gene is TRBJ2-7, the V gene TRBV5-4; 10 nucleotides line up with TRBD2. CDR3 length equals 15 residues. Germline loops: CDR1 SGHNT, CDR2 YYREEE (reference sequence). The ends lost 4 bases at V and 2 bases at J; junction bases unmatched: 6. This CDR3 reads CASSQTSGAPYEQYF. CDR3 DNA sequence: TGTGCCAGCAGCCAAACTAGCGGGGCACCCTACGAGCAGTACTTC.

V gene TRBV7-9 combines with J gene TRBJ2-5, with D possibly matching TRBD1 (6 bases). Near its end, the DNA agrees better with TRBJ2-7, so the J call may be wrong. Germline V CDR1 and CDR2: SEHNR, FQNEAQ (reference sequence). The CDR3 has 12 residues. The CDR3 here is CASSLGTVEQYF. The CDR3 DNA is TGTGCCAGCAGCTTAGGGACAGTCGAGCAGTACTTC.

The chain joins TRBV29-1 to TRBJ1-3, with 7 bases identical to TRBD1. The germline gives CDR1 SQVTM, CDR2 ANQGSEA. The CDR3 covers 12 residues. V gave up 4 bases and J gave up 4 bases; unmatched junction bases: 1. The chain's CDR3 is CSVGTGGNTIYF. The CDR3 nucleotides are TGCAGCGTTGGGACAGGAGGAAACACCATATATTTT.

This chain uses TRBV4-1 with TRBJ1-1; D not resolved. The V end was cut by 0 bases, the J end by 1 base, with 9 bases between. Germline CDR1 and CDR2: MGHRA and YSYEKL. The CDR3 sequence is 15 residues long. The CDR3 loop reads CASSQDNPRNTEAFF. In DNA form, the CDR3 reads TGCGCCAGCAGCCAAGATAATCCGAGGAACACTGAAGCTTTCTTT.

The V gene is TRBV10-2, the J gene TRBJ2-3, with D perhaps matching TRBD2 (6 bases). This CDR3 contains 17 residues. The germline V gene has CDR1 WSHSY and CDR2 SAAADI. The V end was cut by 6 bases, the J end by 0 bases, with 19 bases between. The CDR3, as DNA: TGCGCCAGCAGCAAACGCGGGACTCCCACTAGCACAGATACGCAGTATTTT. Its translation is CASSKRGTPTSTDTQYF.